The present T cell receptor beta chain was sequenced within a study of blood T cell repertoires in COVID-19 (dated by TCRdb to the early 2020s). Turning to the overall study: Samples covering the acute and convalescent phases of COVID-19 were provided by collaborators in the United States, Italy and Spain. The material from the prospective study consisted of cDNA or gDNA derived from T cells, B-cell-depleted T cells, or PBMCs. Subjects who had been exposed to COVID-19, were actively infected with it, or had recovered from it provided the deeply sampled blood TCRbeta repertoires that made up the dataset. The repertoires were released in a freely available public database intended as a resource for research on the immune response to SARS-CoV-2. Samples came from the ongoing ImmuneRACE study (first 160 participants) plus 1,254 subjects from 6 global collaborators. Sample metadata almost always included a de-identified subject ID, COVID-19 status, age in years and sex. Where HLA class I and class II types were available, the types were taken from metadata supplied by the sample provider, not from assay-based typing.

About this clone itself: Its antigen specificity is not known. Base qualities are not at hand, and no much larger clone is one base apart.

General findings and caveats noted by the study authors: The quantity of clinical and demographic metadata differed by source and by participant and was supplied without curation.

Deletion took 3 bases off V and 4 bases off J, with a span of 6 bases between the germline ends. From the germline V gene (reference sequence), CDR1 is LGHDT and CDR2 is YNNKEL. Its CDR3 holds 13 amino acids, cysteine through phenylalanine. The kept DNA is CDR3 alone, 39 bases in frame from the first base. TCRbeta CDR3 regions were amplified from genomic DNA by means of the immunoSEQ Assay, a bias-controlled multiplex PCR. In the source study's methods: The number of nucleated cells in each sample was estimated from the amplification of reference gene primers within the assay. To quantify the absolute abundance of each unique TCRbeta CDR3 rearrangement, sequence reads were collapsed and filtered. For each sample, productive Simpson clonality was calculated as the square root of Simpson's diversity index over productive rearrangements. Entries here come from immuneACCESS through TCRdb and include only in-frame sequences with V and J called. Some clones fail to appear in such tables; in the studies checked, an unresolved V gene covers under half of the shortfall, and the cause of the remainder is unknown. V and J calls and clone size are those listed in that table; D and trimming were worked out from the DNA. Recorded for this sample are some 100,000 clones; just over 85% of them occurred a single time. Less than 3% of the sample is in the top ten clones.

In the prospective study, participants were about 18 to 95 years old, resided in about 25 geographic areas of the United States, and were enrolled through a virtual design. In the prospective study, participants were assigned to cohorts based on the clinical history participants reported in a screening survey and a study questionnaire. Recovered participants in ImmuneRACE Cohort 3 were defined by two consecutive negative NP/OP PCR tests, clearance by a healthcare professional, or resolution of symptoms. In the prospective study, mobile phlebotomists collected whole blood, serum and a nasopharyngeal or oropharyngeal swab from each participant. Over a roughly 2-month period, participants in the prospective study had the option of providing additional blood draws and questionnaires. Before DNA extraction, blood samples from the prospective study were shipped at room temperature or frozen.

The TCR comes from a woman aged 45-60 years who had recovered from COVID-19. The chain couples TRBV3-1 (or the pseudogene TRBV3-2) to TRBJ2-2; the D gene remains uncertain. The specimen sequenced was PBMCs or T cells enriched from blood (not recorded which). The DNA sequence follows: TGTGCCAGCAGCCAGGGCGCCACCGGGGAGCTGTTTTTT. Its translation is CASSQGATGELFF.